This T cell receptor (beta chain) was sequenced in a study of PD-1 blockade in classical Hodgkin lymphoma. Study in general: Patients were dosed intravenously with nivolumab at 3 mg/kg every 2 weeks.

In every patient, relapse followed autologous stem cell transplantation, while exposure to brentuximab vedotin differed. Losses at the gene ends were 8 bases for V and 4 bases for J; bases not matched to a gene: 10. CDR1 is SEHNR, CDR2 FQNEAQ, per germline (reference sequence). The CDR3 length is 14 residues. Of note for this clone: Its cognate antigen is unknown.

Profiling relied on immunoSEQ multiplex PCR, and the TCRdb table lists in-frame clones only, not all of them. Of some 84,000 clones in the sample, around 90% were seen once. Broader study findings: Patients newly diagnosed and complete responders had comparable baseline diversity. Exclusion removed patients who began nivolumab under 1 year after ASCT. TCR diversity in CD4+, not CD8+, cells rose significantly by C4D1.

J is TRBJ1-1 and V is TRBV7-9, with 7 bases aligning to TRBD1. This material consisted of peripheral blood mononuclear cells (PBMCs), taken at baseline. This sequence was found in a human donor with classical Hodgkin lymphoma. CDR3 DNA: TGTGCCAGCGGGCAGGAAAACAGGGGCACTGAAGCTTTCTTT. Its translation is CASGQENRGTEAFF.